These T cell receptor beta chains were read from a single sample in a study of control samples from healthy donors and cancer patients. Here immunoSEQ multiplex PCR was the method, and the copy in TCRdb shows in-frame clones only, minus some. The profile shows about 95,000 clones, around 81% of them singletons. Sequenced material: blood. The receptor set was obtained from a man aged 30 to 39 in good health. The CDR3 runs from the conserved cysteine through the conserved F or W. The D gene is left open where the match is weak. Rows give clone size only sometimes, using once, few, many, or a class for an expanded clone.

NA	TRBV9	TRBJ1-1	NA	TGTGCCAGCAGGACCTCCGAGGGCACTGAAGCTTTCTTT	CASRTSEGTEAFF
TRBD1	TRBV28	TRBJ1-5	NA	TGTGCCAGCAGTTCGTGGACAGGGGGTGATCAGCCCCAGCATTTT	CASSSWTGGDQPQHF
TRBD2	TRBV7-8	TRBJ2-7	once	TGTGCCAGCAGCTTAGGGACTAGCGGGGGAGCTTACGAGCAGTACTTC	CASSLGTSGGAYEQYF
NA	TRBV30	TRBJ2-7	medium-sized	TGTGCCTGGAGTCCATTGACGGACGAGCAGTACTTC	CAWSPLTDEQYF
NA	TRBV7-9	TRBJ1-1	NA	TGTGCCAGCAGCCTAGTTGAAATCGGGGGGCCTTTTTTT	CASSLVEIGGPFF
NA	TRBV19	TRBJ1-5	NA	TGTGCCAGTAAAGGGTTTTATAGCAATCAGCCCCAGCATTTT	CASKGFYSNQPQHF
NA	TRBV5-5	TRBJ2-7	many	TGTGCCAGCAGCTTTGGGGGACCCTCCTACGAGCAGTACTTC	CASSFGGPSYEQYF
NA	TRBV3-1/TRBV3-2	TRBJ2-7	few	TGTGCCAGCAGCTTCGACTCGCCGGACGAGCAGTACTTC	CASSFDSPDEQYF
NA	TRBV10-3	TRBJ2-1	once	TGTGCCATCAGTGATCTGTGGGGGGAAGGCAATGAGCAGTTCTTC	CAISDLWGEGNEQFF
TRBD1	TRBV7-3	TRBJ2-1	NA	TGTGCCAGCAGCTCACGACAGGGGAGCTCCTACAATGAGCAGTTCTTC	CASSSRQGSSYNEQFF
TRBD1	TRBV2	TRBJ1-4	NA	TGTGCCAGCAGCCCTCAGGGGGCACTGGGAGAAAAACTGTTTTTT	CASSPQGALGEKLFF
TRBD1	TRBV12-5	TRBJ2-1	NA	TGTGCTAGTGGTTTGGACGGGACAGGGGACAATGAGCAGTTCTTC	CASGLDGTGDNEQFF
NA	TRBV5-6	TRBJ1-6	NA	TGTGCCAGCAGCCCATTCCGCGGGACGTATTCACCCCTCCACTTT	CASSPFRGTYSPLHF
TRBD1	TRBV7-9	TRBJ2-3	NA	TGTGCCAGCAGCTTGGGGGACAGGGGGCGCACAGATACGCAGTATTTT	CASSLGDRGRTDTQYF
NA	TRBV7-3	TRBJ2-1	NA	TGTGCCAGCAGCCCCCGTGTGGGGGTCTACAATGAGCAGTTCTTC	CASSPRVGVYNEQFF
TRBD1	TRBV5-1	TRBJ1-1	NA	TGCGCCAGCAGCTTGGTGGGACAGGGGCGTGTGGCTGAAGCTTTCTTT	CASSLVGQGRVAEAFF
NA	TRBV2	TRBJ2-7	NA	TGTGCCAGCAGTGAAAGCAGGGTTACACTCGGGCAGTACTTC	CASSESRVTLGQYF
NA	TRBV3-1/TRBV3-2	TRBJ2-3	once	TGTGCCAGCAGCCCCGGTTGGAGCAGAGATACGCAGTATTTT	CASSPGWSRDTQYF
NA	TRBV14	TRBJ1-1	NA	TGTGCCAGCAGCCAAGGAAGGGGAGAAGCTTTCTTT	CASSQGRGEAFF
NA	TRBV19	TRBJ2-2	NA	TGTGCCAGTAGGGAGGGAGGAGGAACCGGGGAGCTGTTTTTT	CASREGGGTGELFF
TRBD1	TRBV19	TRBJ1-2	NA	TGTGCCAGTAGTGTAACCGGAACAGGGGGCGTCGAAATCTATGGCTACACCTTC	CASSVTGTGGVEIYGYTF
TRBD1	TRBV6-5	TRBJ1-2	NA	TGTGCCAGCAGACGGACAGGGGGAGGCTACACCTTC	CASRRTGGGYTF
NA	TRBV27	TRBJ1-5	NA	TGTGCCAGCAGTTTATCTTCGCAGGGACGGTTTTTT	CASSLSSQGRFF
NA	TRBV20-1	TRBJ1-1	NA	TGCAGTGCCGCAAGGGATACTGAAGCTTTCTTT	CSAARDTEAFF
NA	TRBV5-1	TRBJ2-1	NA	TGCGCCAGCAGCTTGATCTCCTACAATGAGCAGTTCTTC	CASSLISYNEQFF
NA	TRBV7-9	TRBJ1-1	NA	TGTGCCAGCACCCCCGCCCCTTGGGGGGTGAACACTGAAGCTTTCTTT	CASTPAPWGVNTEAFF
NA	TRBV2	TRBJ1-3	NA	TGTGCCAGCAGGGTGGGCTCTGGAAACACCATATATTTT	CASRVGSGNTIYF
NA	TRBV4-2	TRBJ1-4	NA	TGTGCCAGCAGCCAAGAAGGAGGAGGCGCCGGGGCTAATGAAAAACTGTTTTTT	CASSQEGGGAGANEKLFF
NA	TRBV5-1	TRBJ1-6	NA	TGCGCCAGCAGCTTGGGAACAGGGTTGAAGGGTTCACCCCTCCACTTT	CASSLGTGLKGSPLHF
TRBD2	TRBV25-1	TRBJ2-2	once	TGTGCCAGCAGTGGCTTGACTAGCGCCCAACCGGGAACCGGGGAGCTGTTTTTT	CASSGLTSAQPGTGELFF
NA	TRBV6-6	TRBJ2-5	NA	TGTGCCAGCAAGCGGGTAGAGACCCAGTACTTC	CASKRVETQYF
NA	TRBV6-5	TRBJ1-1	NA	TGTGCCAGCAGTTACCCAGGGCGGGCTTTCTTT	CASSYPGRAFF
NA	TRBV6-6	TRBJ2-3	NA	TGTGCCAGCAGTCGAGGTCGAGGACAGAGCACAGATACGCAGTATTTT	CASSRGRGQSTDTQYF
NA	TRBV2	TRBJ1-2	NA	TGTGCCAGCAGTGCCTACGGGGGAAAGGGGGAAGACTATGGCTACACCTTC	CASSAYGGKGEDYGYTF
NA	TRBV30	TRBJ2-7	NA	TGTGCCTGGATGAGGGGGGGTGGTGGAAGGGCCTACGAGCAGTACTTC	CAWMRGGGGRAYEQYF
NA	TRBV6-5	TRBJ1-5	NA	TGTGCCAGCAGCCAAGGACAGAATCAGCCCCAGCATTTT	CASSQGQNQPQHF
NA	TRBV5-4	TRBJ1-2	once	TGTGCCAGCAGCTTTGGGGCGGGCTATGGCTACACCTTC	CASSFGAGYGYTF
NA	TRBV7-8	TRBJ2-7	NA	TGTGCCAGCAGCTTGGATGCGACTGGTGGCGAGCAGTACTTC	CASSLDATGGEQYF
TRBD1	TRBV9	TRBJ1-2	few	TGTGCCAGCAGGCCTGGACAGGGGAGAAACTATGGCTACACCTTC	CASRPGQGRNYGYTF
NA	TRBV5-1	TRBJ2-2	NA	TGCGCCAGCAGCTTGGACCCTTACACCGGGGAGCTGTTTTTT	CASSLDPYTGELFF
TRBD1	TRBV2	TRBJ1-4	once	TGTGCCAGCAGTGAGGCGGGACAGTTGAATGAAAAACTGTTTTTT	CASSEAGQLNEKLFF
NA	TRBV11-2	TRBJ2-7	NA	TGTGCCAGCAGCGCCATCGGGGGCGACCATTACTACGAGCAGTACTTC	CASSAIGGDHYYEQYF
NA	TRBV28	TRBJ1-5	NA	TGTGCCAGCAGTTTGGCCAGGCATAGCAATCAGCCCCAGCATTTT	CASSLARHSNQPQHF
NA	TRBV27	TRBJ1-4	NA	TGTGCCAGCAGTCCCCGGCCCTGGGGGGAAAAACTGTTTTTT	CASSPRPWGEKLFF
TRBD1	TRBV7-8	TRBJ1-4	NA	TGTGCCAGCAGCGCCTGGACAGGCGGCACTAATGAAAAACTGTTTTTT	CASSAWTGGTNEKLFF
NA	TRBV19	TRBJ1-1	NA	TGTGCCAGTAGTTACTCGGGGGGCAACACTGAAGCTTTCTTT	CASSYSGGNTEAFF
NA	TRBV9	TRBJ2-1	NA	TGTGCCAGCAGCGTACTAGGCGAGAATGAGCAGTTCTTC	CASSVLGENEQFF
TRBD2	TRBV7-9	TRBJ2-1	NA	TGTGCCAGCAGCTGGAGCGCGTCTAGCGGAGGCTTTAAGAAGAATGAGCAGTTCTTC	CASSWSASSGGFKKNEQFF
NA	TRBV21-1	TRBJ2-3	NA	TGTGCCAGCAGCAAAGCTGGCGTGGGGCCCACAGATACGCAGTATTTT	CASSKAGVGPTDTQYF
NA	TRBV18	TRBJ1-1	few	TGTGCCAGCTCTCCTAATTTAGACACTGAAGCTTTCTTT	CASSPNLDTEAFF
NA	TRBV11-2	TRBJ2-7	NA	TGTGCCAGCAGCTGGCAGGGGAACTCCTACGAGCAGTACTTC	CASSWQGNSYEQYF
NA	TRBV6-5	TRBJ1-1	NA	TGTGCCAGCACCGACCTGCTGGGCGCTTTCTTT	CASTDLLGAFF
NA	TRBV28	TRBJ2-1	NA	TGTGCCAGCAGTTTGCCCGGCCCATCGGAGCAGTTCTTC	CASSLPGPSEQFF
TRBD1	TRBV5-1	TRBJ1-2	NA	TGCGCCAGCACCCCTACAGGGGGGATCTATGGCTACACCTTC	CASTPTGGIYGYTF
NA	TRBV10-3	TRBJ2-7	NA	TGTGCCATCAGCCGGACGAGCTCCTACGAGCAGTACTTC	CAISRTSSYEQYF